The 7 T cell receptor beta chains listed next were all sequenced from one sample in a study of cytomegalovirus exposure and HLA in healthy donors. The PCR contained 60 Vbeta and 13 Jbeta primers. TCRdb's copy holds only in-frame clones and misses some; the assay was immunoSEQ multiplex PCR. The sample records 150,000 to 200,000 clones, 84% being singletons. Specimen: PBMCs. These receptors were taken from a man aged 45 to 65 in good health and CMV-seropositive.

The chain recombines TRBV13 with TRBJ1-1, with D unresolved. Trimming shortened V by 2 bases and J by 4 bases, and 11 bases separated the two germline ends. Germline CDR1 reads PRHDT; CDR2 reads FYEKMQ (reference sequence). CDR3 length: 14 amino acids. CDR3 loop: CASSLKFAVTEAFF. CDR3 bases: TGTGCCAGCAGCTTAAAATTCGCGGTCACTGAAGCTTTCTTT.

CDR3 sequence reads: CASSSSAGSTEAFF. CDR3 DNA sequence: TGTGCCAGCAGCTCTTCGGCAGGGTCAACTGAAGCTTTCTTT. V gene TRBV7-9 combines with J gene TRBJ1-1; D is possibly TRBD1 (5 bases). This CDR3 is 14 amino acids long. V lost 4 bases and J 5 bases, leaving 14 bases between the germline ends. CDR1 is SEHNR and CDR2 is FQNEAQ in the germline V gene (reference sequence).

This sequence joins TRBV7-6 and TRBJ2-5, with D possibly TRBD2 on 6 matching bases. CDR3 length equals 15 residues. Germline values: CDR1 SGHVS, CDR2 FNYEAQ. V shed 2 bases and J shed 2 bases, with 12 bases lying between them. In DNA form, the CDR3 reads TGTGCCAGCAGCTTAAATCCGGGAGTACAAGAGACCCAGTACTTC. It specifies CASSLNPGVQETQYF.

The V call is TRBV10-1, the J call TRBJ1-2; possible D gene TRBD1, 5 bases. The CDR3 has 14 residues. CDR1 WNHNN and CDR2 SYGVQD come from the germline V gene (reference sequence). V was clipped by 7 bases and J by 2 bases, with 14 bases between them. CDR3 protein: CASTVVGANYGYTF. CDR3 DNA sequence: TGCGCCAGCACGGTTGTAGGGGCGAACTATGGCTACACCTTC.

The V call is TRBV5-6, the J call TRBJ2-5; TRBD1 is a possible D gene (7 bases). The length of the CDR3 is 15 residues. V dropped 4 bases and J dropped 7 bases, with 20 bases sitting between them. Germline loops: CDR1 SGHDT, CDR2 YYEEEE. The CDR3 region has the DNA TGTGCCAGCAGCCCATACAGGGGCCTGGGAGGGACCCAGTACTTC. Translated, it gives CASSPYRGLGGTQYF. The whole variable domain, remainder taken from reference TRBV5-6 and TRBJ2-5, is DAGVTQSPTHLIKTRGQQVTLRCSPKSGHDTVSWYQQALGQGPQFIFQYYEEEERQRGNFPDRFSGHQFPNYSSELNVNALLLGDSALYLCASSPYRGLGGTQYFGPGTRLLVL.

CDR3 sequence: CASSLETDNTGELFF. The DNA for the CDR3 is TGTGCCAGCAGTTTAGAGACAGATAACACCGGGGAGCTGTTTTTT. V is TRBV27 and J is TRBJ2-2, with D possibly matching TRBD1 (5 bases). The ends were cut back, 2 bases at V and 2 bases at J, with 9 bases in the middle. The CDR3 covers 15 residues. The germline CDR1 and CDR2 sequences are MNHEY and SMNVEV (reference sequence).

Comment on this clone: Other DNA sequences from this sample encode an identical CDR3 as well. This chain joins TRBV7-9 and TRBJ1-1, with D maybe TRBD1 (5 bases). CDR1 and CDR2 (germline): SEHNR, FQNEAQ (reference sequence). Trimming removed 5 bases from V and 5 bases from J, with 9 bases in between. The CDR3 is made up of 12 amino acids. CDR3 loop: CASSPSGTEAFF. In DNA, the CDR3 is TGTGCCAGCAGCCCTTCAGGGACTGAAGCTTTCTTT.